These 14 T cell receptor beta chains came from one sample sequenced in a study of T cell responses to AZD1222 COVID-19 vaccine. Using immunoSEQ multiplex PCR, the repertoire was profiled, and TCRdb retains in-frame clones only, with some absent. Of tens of thousands of clones in the sample, approximately 90% were seen once. This specimen consisted of peripheral blood, obtained on day 0 of AZD1222 vaccination. These receptors originate from an adult in good health.

This rearrangement joins TRBV12-3 or TRBV12-4 to TRBJ2-3, with D unclear. The V end was cut by 3 bases, the J end by 2 bases, with 3 bases between. This CDR3 spans 12 amino acids. CDR3 residues: CASSFFTDTQYF. CDR3 bases: TGTGCCAGCAGTTTTTTCACAGATACGCAGTATTTT.

The chain couples TRBV5-1 to TRBJ1-1; 8 bases are a match to TRBD1. With V trimmed by 0 bases and J by 6 bases, 4 bases remained unmatched. The CDR3 has 14 residues. Looked up from germline, CDR1 is SGHRS and CDR2 is YFSETQ. This CDR3 is CASSLGTGSSEAFF. CDR3 DNA sequence: TGCGCCAGCAGCTTGGGGACAGGGTCTTCTGAAGCTTTCTTT.

This clone was found a few times. The chain recombines TRBV11-2 with TRBJ2-1; unclear D gene. The germline V gene has CDR1 SGHAT and CDR2 FQNNGV. There are 12 residues in the CDR3. The ends were cut back, 5 bases at V and 9 bases at J, with 11 bases in the middle. CDR3 sequence (DNA): TGTGCCAGCAGCCAGCTGGCCATTGAGCAGTTCTTC. The encoded protein is CASSQLAIEQFF.

This rearrangement joins TRBV10-3 to TRBJ1-2, with 7 bases lining up with TRBD1. The V gene's germline CDR1 is ENHRY and CDR2 SYGVKD. V trimming: 10 bases; J trimming: 5 bases; junction bases outside the gene matches: 13. This CDR3 has 14 residues. CDR3 in amino acids: CATESSDRAYGYTF. The CDR3 DNA follows: TGTGCCACCGAGAGCTCCGACAGGGCATATGGCTACACCTTC.

This chain connects TRBV6-6 to TRBJ2-7; possibly TRBD2 for D (5 bases). Germline V gene data show CDR1 as MNHNY and CDR2 as SVGAGI (reference sequence). This CDR3 region has 16 residues. With 3 bases removed from V and 4 bases from J, the gap between germline ends came to 19 bases. The CDR3 reads CASSYPSRAPEYEQYF. Here the CDR3 DNA reads TGTGCCAGCAGTTATCCCTCGAGGGCACCCGAGTACGAGCAGTACTTC.

The V call is TRBV7-2, the J call TRBJ1-4; possible D gene TRBD1, 5 bases. The ends were cut back, 1 base at V and 6 bases at J, with 9 bases in the middle. The CDR3 runs 14 residues. The germline V gene encodes CDR1 SGHTA and CDR2 FQGNSA. CDR3 region: CASSLGGSDEKLFF. CDR3 nucleotide sequence: TGTGCCAGCAGCTTAGGGGGGTCCGATGAAAAACTGTTTTTT.

The V gene is TRBV4-2, the J gene TRBJ2-5; TRBD2 agrees at 7 bases. CDR3 length: 17 residues. CDR1 and CDR2 (germline): LGHNA, YNFKEQ. Trimming removed 0 bases from V and 1 base from J; junction bases left unmatched: 8. CDR3 DNA sequence: TGTGCCAGCAGCCAAGACTGGTCTAGCGGCTTCCAAGAGACCCAGTACTTC. Protein: CASSQDWSSGFQETQYF.

The chain carries TRBV6-5 and TRBJ1-2; D perhaps matches TRBD1 (6 bases). The CDR3 spans 13 residues. Germline lookup yields CDR1 MNHEY and CDR2 SVGAGI. The ends were cut back, 8 bases at V and 4 bases at J, with 14 bases in the middle. CDR3 in amino acids: CASRQAGSYGYTF. The CDR3 nucleotides are TGTGCCAGCCGACAGGCAGGGTCCTATGGCTACACCTTC.

This clone was seen only once. The CDR3 bases are TGTGCCAGCAGTGCCGGCAGGGGGAGCTATGGCTACACCTTC. It specifies CASSAGRGSYGYTF. The chain employs TRBV2 and TRBJ1-2; 7 positions match TRBD1. The CDR3 contains 14 residues. V lost 4 bases to trimming and J lost 4 bases; unmatched junction nucleotides: 6. Germline lookup yields CDR1 SNHLY and CDR2 FYNNEI.

The J gene is TRBJ1-4, the V gene TRBV4-2; no definite D call. The CDR3 is 15 amino acids. Trimming took off 4 bases at V and 0 bases at J, with 9 bases between the two ends. CDR1 and CDR2 (germline): LGHNA, YNFKEQ. DNA of the CDR3: TGTGCCAGCAGCCGGATTGGTGCAACTAATGAAAAACTGTTTTTT. It is translated as CASSRIGATNEKLFF.

The rearrangement joins TRBV7-2 to TRBJ2-7; no reliable D call. The CDR3 is 11 amino acids. V was clipped by 5 bases and J by 4 bases, with 6 bases between them. Germline V CDR1 and CDR2: SGHTA, FQGNSA. The CDR3 coding sequence is TGTGCCAGCAGCCTCCGTTACGAGCAGTACTTC. Its translation: CASSLRYEQYF.

This sequence joins TRBV2 and TRBJ2-3, with TRBD2 matching over 15 bases. V shed 9 bases, J shed 5 bases, and the junction held 6 bases outside the gene matches. CDR3 length: 15 residues. Germline values: CDR1 SNHLY, CDR2 FYNNEI. Here the CDR3 DNA reads TGTGCCAGTCGGACTAGCGGGGGGGCGAAAGATACGCAGTATTTT. Translation gives CASRTSGGAKDTQYF.

The chain employs TRBV2 and TRBJ1-1; tentatively, D is TRBD1 (6 bases). V lost 3 bases and J 1 base, leaving 18 bases between the germline ends. The CDR3 loop spans 17 amino acids. The germline V gene encodes CDR1 SNHLY and CDR2 FYNNEI. CDR3: CASSDAGGAFPNTEAFF. CDR3 DNA: TGTGCCAGCAGTGATGCGGGGGGGGCTTTCCCGAACACTGAAGCTTTCTTT.

J is TRBJ2-3 and V is TRBV7-8; 8 bases align to TRBD1. Trimming at V came to 1 base and at J to 1 base, leaving 7 bases not matched to a gene. CDR1 and CDR2 (germline): SGHVS, FQNEAQ. The length of the CDR3 is 17 residues. This CDR3 reads CASSLVVGTGRTDTQYF. Written as DNA, the CDR3 is TGTGCCAGCAGCTTAGTAGTTGGGACAGGTCGCACAGATACGCAGTATTTT.